Below are 8 T cell receptor beta chains sequenced from a single sample in a study of T cell therapy after organ transplantation. The method was immunoSEQ multiplex PCR; TCRdb's version includes in-frame clones alone and lacks a portion of them. Found here are fewer than 25,000 clones, roughly four fifths of them singletons; the top ten hold about 8.7%. Time point noted: 4-8 weeks after completion of therapy. The antigens for these receptors are not known. Sequencing was performed on CD8+ T cells from blood, taken after autologous CMV-specific T cell therapy. Receptors were obtained from a human patient who had received a solid organ transplant and had CMV disease. Some T cells here may be from the graft donor.

The V gene is TRBV11-2, the J gene TRBJ2-5; no clear D gene. The J call may be faulty, since TRBJ2-7 better matches the DNA end. The CDR3 is made up of 12 amino acids. Germline V lookup: CDR1 SGHAT, CDR2 FQNNGV. CDR3 amino acids: CASSFGSYEQYF. In nucleotides, the CDR3 is TGTGCCAGCAGCTTTGGGTCCTACGAGCAGTACTTC.

The chain couples TRBV4-3 to TRBJ2-7; D unresolved. Germline V gene data show CDR1 as LGHNA and CDR2 as YSLEER. Trimming cost V 4 bases and J 3 bases, with 13 bases left between them. The CDR3 spans 14 residues. This CDR3 reads CASSPEGADYEQYF. CDR3 coding DNA: TGCGCCAGCAGCCCGGAAGGCGCGGACTACGAGCAGTACTTC.

V is TRBV6-5 and J is TRBJ2-7, with a weak D call TRBD1 (6 bases). Germline V gene data show CDR1 as MNHEY and CDR2 as SVGAGI. The CDR3 has 14 residues. Between the trimmed V and J ends, which lost 4 bases and 3 bases, there was a span of 13 bases. In DNA, the CDR3 is TGTGCCAGCAGTTCTTTGACAGGACACTACGAGCAGTACTTC. It translates to CASSSLTGHYEQYF.

This sequence joins TRBV30 and TRBJ2-3; 11 bases are shared with TRBD1. Per germline, CDR1 GTSNPN and CDR2 SVGIG (reference sequence). The CDR3 totals 15 residues. V gave up 2 bases and J gave up 3 bases; unmatched junction bases: 4. The CDR3 DNA reads TGTGCCTGGAGTCCCGGGACAGGGGGAACAGATACGCAGTATTTT. This encodes CAWSPGTGGTDTQYF.

Only a few counts were recorded for this clone. The V gene is TRBV5-4, the J gene TRBJ1-2; the match to TRBD1 covers 12 bases. The length of the CDR3 is 16 residues. Unmatched junction bases numbered 5, after V lost 1 base and J lost 4 bases. Germline CDR1 and CDR2: SGHNT and YYREEE (reference sequence). DNA for the CDR3: TGTGCCAGCAGCTTGCGAGGGACAGGGGGCTTCTATGGCTACACCTTC. It encodes CASSLRGTGGFYGYTF.

Only one count was recorded for this clone. CDR3 sequence (DNA): TGCGCCAGCAGGGGGGACAGGGCGTCTGGAAACACCATATATTTT. As protein: CASRGDRASGNTIYF. V usage is TRBV4-1 and J usage is TRBJ1-3, with 9 bases aligning to TRBD1. This CDR3 has 15 amino acids. With 6 bases clipped from V and 1 base from J, the junction kept 4 bases outside the gene matches. Germline V gene sequence: CDR1 MGHRA, CDR2 YSYEKL.

The genes are TRBV7-9 and TRBJ2-1; 8 bases match TRBD1. Losses at the gene ends were 3 bases for V and 8 bases for J; bases not matched to a gene: 0. CDR3 length: 12 amino acids. Per the germline V gene, CDR1 is SEHNR and CDR2 is FQNEAQ (reference sequence). In DNA form, the CDR3 reads TGTGCCAGCAGCTTGACAGGGGATGAGCAGTTCTTC. Amino acids: CASSLTGDEQFF. Full variable domain (missing parts from reference TRBV7-9 and TRBJ2-1): DTGVSQNPRHKITKRGQNVTFRCDPISEHNRLYWYRQTLGQGPEFLTYFQNEAQLEKSRLLSDRFSAERPKGSFSTLEIQRTEQGDSAMYLCASSLTGDEQFFGPGTRLTVL.

This chain uses TRBV19 with TRBJ1-5, with 8 bases that match TRBD1. Germline CDR1 LNHDA, CDR2 SQIVND (reference sequence). The V gene end was trimmed by 3 bases and the J gene end by 5 bases; junction bases not matched to a gene: 6. CDR3 size: 15 residues. Written as DNA, the CDR3 is TGTGCCAGTAGTATCGGGACAGGTGCCTATCAGCCCCAGCATTTT. This translates into CASSIGTGAYQPQHF. The full variable domain, completed using reference TRBV19 and TRBJ1-5, is DGGITQSPKYLFRKEGQNVTLSCEQNLNHDAMYWYRQDPGQGLRLIYYSQIVNDFQKGDIAEGYSVSREKKESFPLTVTSAQKNPTAFYLCASSIGTGAYQPQHFGDGTRLSIL.